The 5 T cell receptor beta chains below all came from one sample that was sequenced in a study of cytomegalovirus exposure and HLA in healthy donors. TCRdb's table, derived via immunoSEQ multiplex PCR, lists solely in-frame clones and lacks some. The sample has 150,000 to 200,000 clones, approximately 86% seen once. Sequencing input: PBMCs. The source of these receptors is a man between 18 and 35 years old in good health and CMV-seropositive.

In nucleotides, the CDR3 is TGCAGCGTTGAGGGGCAGGGAGGAGACTATGGCTACACCTTC. Translated, it gives CSVEGQGGDYGYTF. The chain is built from TRBV29-1 and TRBJ1-2, with D possibly matching TRBD1 (5 bases). The V gene lost 3 bases and the J gene lost 3 bases, with 14 bases spanning the gap. The CDR3 extends over 14 amino acids. The germline gives CDR1 SQVTM, CDR2 ANQGSEA.

This clone was observed once. The V gene is TRBV25-1, the J gene TRBJ2-1, with D maybe TRBD1 (6 bases). Trimming removed 4 bases at V and 0 bases at J, with 13 bases between. Germline V gene sequence: CDR1 MGHDK, CDR2 SYGVNS. This CDR3 has 16 amino acids. The CDR3 DNA sequence: TGTGCCAGCAGTGTCCTAGGACAGAGCTCCTACAATGAGCAGTTCTTC. Residues: CASSVLGQSSYNEQFF.

The chain couples TRBV7-9 to TRBJ1-1; maybe TRBD1 (5 bases). This CDR3 contains 13 residues. Germline V gene sequence: CDR1 SEHNR, CDR2 FQNEAQ (reference sequence). Trimming removed 5 bases at V and 3 bases at J, with 10 bases between. CDR3 region: CASSQDTYTEAFF. The CDR3 DNA follows: TGTGCCAGCAGCCAGGACACCTACACTGAAGCTTTCTTT.

J is TRBJ2-1 and V is TRBV9; 7 bases agree with TRBD2. The CDR3 runs 14 residues. The V gene end was trimmed by 0 bases and the J gene end by 9 bases; junction bases not matched to a gene: 6. Germline V gene lookup returns CDR1 SGDLS and CDR2 YYNGEE. The CDR3 is CASSVAWGEGEQFF. CDR3 in DNA: TGTGCCAGCAGCGTAGCTTGGGGGGAGGGTGAGCAGTTCTTC.

This chain links TRBV7-2 with TRBJ1-2; 7 nucleotides align to TRBD1. CDR1 and CDR2 from the germline V gene are SGHTA and FQGNSA. This CDR3 spans 13 amino acids. V shed 0 bases and J 8 bases; nucleotides not matched to a gene: 3. CDR3 nucleotides: TGTGCCAGCAGCTTAGCAGGGGGCGGAGGCTACACCTTC. This sequence encodes CASSLAGGGGYTF.